The next 5 T cell receptor beta chains were all read from a single sample in a study of cytomegalovirus exposure and HLA in healthy donors. The study ran its PCR with 60 Vbeta and 13 Jbeta primers. Only in-frame clones appear in the TCRdb table, and some are missing; sequencing was by immunoSEQ multiplex PCR. The table lists about 160,000 clones, over 75% of them singletons. Sequencing was performed on PBMCs. These receptors originate from a man in his forties in good health and CMV-seronegative.

V is TRBV4-1 and J is TRBJ1-5; D ambiguous. The CDR3 contains 14 residues. V dropped 0 bases and J dropped 10 bases, with 13 bases sitting between them. CDR1 and CDR2 (germline): MGHRA, YSYEKL. The CDR3 DNA reads as TGCGCCAGCAGCCAAGATGGGGAGGCGAAACCCCAGCATTTT. Amino acid sequence: CASSQDGEAKPQHF.

The rearrangement joins TRBV5-1 to TRBJ1-1; unclear D gene. Germline lookup yields CDR1 SGHRS and CDR2 YFSETQ. V was pared by 4 bases and J by 4 bases, with 17 bases between. The CDR3 has 15 residues. This CDR3 is CASSPVPSTGTEAFF. The CDR3 DNA is TGCGCCAGCAGCCCCGTGCCCTCCACCGGCACTGAAGCTTTCTTT.

This clone turned up a few times. The chain employs TRBV19 and TRBJ2-3, with 9 bases that match TRBD2. Germline values: CDR1 LNHDA, CDR2 SQIVND (reference sequence). The V and J ends lost 3 bases and 3 bases, in that order; junction bases with no gene match: 7. The length of the CDR3 is 16 residues. The CDR3 DNA reads TGTGCCAGTAGTATCAAGCGGGGGGCGTCAACAGATACGCAGTATTTT. This translates into CASSIKRGASTDTQYF. The whole variable domain, remainder taken from reference TRBV19 and TRBJ2-3, is DGGITQSPKYLFRKEGQNVTLSCEQNLNHDAMYWYRQDPGQGLRLIYYSQIVNDFQKGDIAEGYSVSREKKESFPLTVTSAQKNPTAFYLCASSIKRGASTDTQYFGPGTRLTVL.

The chain uses TRBV28 and TRBJ1-1, with D possibly matching TRBD1 (6 bases). Germline V lookup: CDR1 MDHEN, CDR2 SYDVKM. V was trimmed by 5 bases and J by 4 bases, leaving 20 bases between them. The length of the CDR3 is 16 residues. The CDR3 DNA is TGTGCCAGCAGTGGGGCAGGGGAAGGGGAAACCACTGAAGCTTTCTTT. It encodes CASSGAGEGETTEAFF.

This clone was counted between two and nine times. This sequence joins TRBV10-1 and TRBJ2-7; TRBD1 might be the D (5 bases). The CDR3 has 14 amino acids. In germline, CDR1 is WNHNN, CDR2 SYGVQD (reference sequence). V dropped 7 bases and J dropped 0 bases, with 13 bases sitting between them. The CDR3 DNA sequence: TGCGCCAGCAAAAGGGTACAGGTCTCCTACGAGCAGTACTTC. As protein: CASKRVQVSYEQYF.